This passage covers 7 T cell receptor beta chains from one sample sequenced in a study of immune evolution from preneoplasia to lung adenocarcinoma. The method was immunoSEQ multiplex PCR; TCRdb's version includes in-frame clones alone and lacks a portion of them. The table includes around 8,200 clones, about 81% detected once. Sequencing input: FFPE minimally invasive lung adenocarcinoma tissue. These TCRs come from a person aged 65 to 85 with lung adenocarcinoma.

The chain combines TRBV7-8 with TRBJ2-1, with TRBD2 as a possible D gene (6 bases). Germline V gene lookup returns CDR1 SGHVS and CDR2 FQNEAQ. This CDR3 spans 15 amino acids. The V end lost 3 bases, the J end lost 5 bases, and 14 bases lay between the germline ends. CDR3 nucleotide sequence: TGTGCCAGCAGCTTGGCCGGGAGTAGGCACAATGAGCAGTTCTTC. It specifies CASSLAGSRHNEQFF.

This chain uses TRBV7-9 with TRBJ1-2; TRBD1 aligns across 7 bases. Germline values: CDR1 SEHNR, CDR2 FQNEAQ (reference sequence). The V and J ends lost 6 bases and 7 bases, in that order; junction bases with no gene match: 8. CDR3 length: 13 amino acids. CDR3 residues: CASRPDRVGGYTF. In DNA form, the CDR3 reads TGTGCCAGCAGGCCCGACAGGGTTGGTGGCTACACCTTC.

The V call is TRBV23-1, the J call TRBJ2-7; TRBD2 matches 8 bases. TRBV23-1 is sorted into the ORF group, with uncertain function. V lost 0 bases to trimming and J lost 6 bases; unmatched junction nucleotides: 4. The CDR3 spans 14 residues. For the CDR3, the DNA is TGCGCCAGCAGTCAATCGGCCCGGGGGGGCGAGCAGTACTTC. Translating it yields CASSQSARGGEQYF.

This rearrangement joins TRBV30 to TRBJ1-1, with no clear D. V was trimmed by 3 bases and J by 0 bases, leaving 11 bases between them. CDR1 and CDR2 from the germline V gene are GTSNPN and SVGIG (reference sequence). This CDR3 has 14 residues. DNA for the CDR3: TGTGCCTGGAGGCCGGACGGACTGAACACTGAAGCTTTCTTT. Protein: CAWRPDGLNTEAFF.

The chain couples TRBV2 to TRBJ2-1, with D perhaps assigned TRBD1 or TRBD2 (5 bases each). Trimming took 4 bases from V and 6 from J, leaving 7 bases between them. Looked up from germline, CDR1 is SNHLY and CDR2 is FYNNEI. The CDR3 covers 12 residues. CDR3 protein: CASSVRGNEQFF. CDR3 sequence (DNA): TGTGCCAGCAGTGTGAGGGGCAATGAGCAGTTCTTC.

This clone showed up just once. J is TRBJ2-7 and V is TRBV6-5, with 8 bases lining up with TRBD2. The CDR3 loop spans 12 amino acids. The germline gives CDR1 MNHEY, CDR2 SVGAGI. J gave up 11 bases and V 6 bases, and 9 bases lay outside the gene matches. Here the CDR3 DNA reads TGTGCCAGCAGATCGTTCAGCGGGAGCAAGTACTTC. This sequence encodes CASRSFSGSKYF.

This chain joins TRBV6-5 and TRBJ2-7; D is unresolved. V was shortened by 5 bases and J by 3 bases, with 8 bases between the two germline ends. The germline V gene has CDR1 MNHEY and CDR2 SVGAGI. This CDR3 contains 12 residues. CDR3 loop: CASSSRDYEQYF. DNA for the CDR3: TGTGCCAGCAGTAGTAGGGACTACGAGCAGTACTTC.